The 18 T cell receptor beta chains presented below share a single source sample, sequenced in a study of cytomegalovirus exposure and HLA in healthy donors. TCRdb keeps only in-frame clones here, not all; method: immunoSEQ multiplex PCR. The sample has 97,000 or so clones, over 85% seen once; the top ten hold approximately 1%. The sample taken for sequencing was PBMCs. These receptors were obtained from a woman aged 18-30 years in good health and CMV-seronegative.

The rearrangement uses TRBV4-3 and TRBJ1-5; 7 bases line up with TRBD1. The CDR3 sequence is 13 residues long. The J segment lost 9 bases and the V segment lost 9 bases, leaving 11 bases of the junction unmatched. Germline V gene sequence: CDR1 LGHNA, CDR2 YSLEER. CDR3 DNA: TGCGCCAGTTCGGACAGGCTTGGGGGGCCCCAGCATTTT. Translation: CASSDRLGGPQHF.

This clone was seen just once. The CDR3 spells CAMGGPGISAGELFF. DNA of the CDR3: TGTGCCATGGGAGGCCCGGGAATTTCGGCCGGGGAGCTGTTTTTT. This chain uses TRBV10-3 with TRBJ2-2; TRBD2 is a possible D gene (6 bases). V was cut by 9 bases and J by 6 bases, with 20 bases left in between. CDR3 length: 15 residues. The germline V gene encodes CDR1 ENHRY and CDR2 SYGVKD.

The rearrangement joins TRBV25-1 to TRBJ1-3; D might be TRBD1 (5 bases). CDR3 size: 16 residues. V dropped 0 bases and J dropped 2 bases, with 11 bases sitting between them. Germline CDR1 and CDR2: MGHDK and SYGVNS. The CDR3: CASSEYLTGPGNTIYF. CDR3 nucleotides: TGTGCCAGCAGTGAATATCTTACAGGCCCTGGAAACACCATATATTTT. The entire variable domain, with the rest obtained from reference TRBV25-1 and TRBJ1-3, is as follows: EADIYQTPRYLVIGTGKKITLECSQTMGHDKMYWYQQDPGMELHLIHYSYGVNSTEKGDLSSESTVSRIRTEHFPLTLESARPSHTSQYLCASSEYLTGPGNTIYFGEGSWLTVV.

This clone appeared a few times. V gene TRBV1 combines with J gene TRBJ2-1; TRBD1 is taken as the D call from the table, unchecked against the DNA. TRBV1 is a documented pseudogene. The CDR3 runs 14 residues. The CDR3 loop reads CTSSQGQGTNEQFF. In DNA, the CDR3 is TGCACCAGCAGCCAAGGACAGGGTACGAATGAGCAGTTCTTC.

The chain is built from TRBV9 and TRBJ2-3; TRBD1 matches at 7 bases. Germline trimming cut 0 bases from V and 1 base from J; bases unmatched to any gene: 5. CDR1 is SGDLS and CDR2 is YYNGEE in the germline V gene. The CDR3 is 16 amino acids. CDR3 sequence: CASSVAAGTGTDTQYF. CDR3 DNA sequence: TGTGCCAGCAGCGTAGCTGCCGGGACAGGCACAGATACGCAGTATTTT. Full variable domain (remainder filled in from reference TRBV9 and TRBJ2-3): DSGVTQTPKHLITATGQRVTLRCSPRSGDLSVYWYQQSLDQGLQFLIQYYNGEERAKGNILERFSAQQFPDLHSELNLSSLELGDSALYFCASSVAAGTGTDTQYFGPGTRLTVL.

The V gene is TRBV15, the J gene TRBJ2-7, with D perhaps matching TRBD2 (6 bases). Germline loops: CDR1 LNHNV, CDR2 YYDKDF (reference sequence). This CDR3 is 14 amino acids long. The V and J ends lost 5 bases and 7 bases respectively, with 18 bases between them. CDR3 in amino acids: CATSVGAGRGEQYF. CDR3 DNA: TGTGCCACCAGCGTCGGCGCCGGGAGAGGTGAGCAGTACTTC.

This chain links TRBV27 with TRBJ2-2, with no clear D. The CDR3 is 17 amino acids. Germline V gene data show CDR1 as MNHEY and CDR2 as SMNVEV (reference sequence). The germline V and J ends were trimmed by 2 bases and 4 bases, with 17 bases remaining between them. The DNA for the CDR3 is TGTGCCAGCAGTTTAAAGTACAGATCATACCGCACCGGGGAGCTGTTTTTT. Its protein product is CASSLKYRSYRTGELFF.

The chain employs TRBV28 and TRBJ2-2, with D perhaps matching TRBD1 (5 bases). V shed 4 bases and J shed 7 bases, with 19 bases lying between them. Germline CDR1 reads MDHEN; CDR2 reads SYDVKM. The CDR3 runs 16 residues. The DNA for the CDR3 is TGTGCCAGCAGTTCTTACGTTATAGGGGATGGCGGGGAGCTGTTTTTT. Its protein is CASSSYVIGDGGELFF.

The rearrangement links TRBV4-3 to TRBJ1-5; D gene uncertain. V lost 0 bases and J lost 5, with 5 bases in between. Germline-derived CDR1 and CDR2 are LGHNA and YSLEER. The CDR3 has 13 amino acids. This CDR3 reads CASSQDLDQPQHF. CDR3 DNA sequence: TGCGCCAGCAGCCAAGATCTAGATCAGCCCCAGCATTTT.

The rearrangement uses TRBV27 and TRBJ2-2; 7 bases map to TRBD1. V gave up 3 bases and J gave up 6 bases; unmatched junction bases: 7. The CDR3 is made up of 15 amino acids. Per the germline V gene, CDR1 is MNHEY and CDR2 is SMNVEV (reference sequence). In DNA form, the CDR3 reads TGTGCCAGCAGTTTTGGAGACAGGGCGGCCGGGGAGCTGTTTTTT. Its translation: CASSFGDRAAGELFF.

The CDR3 sequence is CASRTTSGGASYEQYF. The CDR3 DNA reads TGCGCCAGCAGGACTACTAGCGGGGGGGCCAGTTACGAGCAGTACTTC. The V and J genes are TRBV5-1 and TRBJ2-7, with TRBD2 matching over 13 bases. With 5 bases clipped from V and 4 bases from J, the junction kept 9 bases outside the gene matches. CDR3 length equals 16 residues. CDR1 and CDR2 from the germline V gene are SGHRS and YFSETQ.

The chain combines TRBV29-1 with TRBJ2-7; 9 nucleotides line up with TRBD2. This CDR3 is 14 amino acids long. The V gene end was trimmed by 5 bases and the J gene end by 6 bases; junction bases not matched to a gene: 11. Per germline, CDR1 SQVTM and CDR2 ANQGSEA. The DNA for the CDR3 is TGCAGCGTTCGAGCGGGAGGTGACGGTGGCGAGCAGTACTTC. Its translation: CSVRAGGDGGEQYF.

This rearrangement joins TRBV18 to TRBJ2-1; possibly TRBD2 for D (5 bases). V gave up 2 bases and J gave up 5 bases, with 10 bases separating them. Germline V gene data show CDR1 as KGHSH and CDR2 as LQKENI. The CDR3 extends over 14 amino acids. The CDR3 DNA is TGTGCCAGCTCACCAACTAGTGGGCACAATGAGCAGTTCTTC. It yields the protein CASSPTSGHNEQFF.

V gene TRBV27 combines with J gene TRBJ2-6; D gene uncertain. Trimming stripped 2 bases from V and 2 bases from J, with 13 bases between. Germline V lookup: CDR1 MNHEY, CDR2 SMNVEV (reference sequence). The CDR3 has 17 residues. The CDR3 loop reads CASSLKLEFTGANVLTF. DNA of the CDR3: TGTGCCAGCAGTTTAAAGTTAGAGTTTACTGGGGCCAACGTCCTGACTTTC.

V usage is TRBV28 and J usage is TRBJ2-6, with 7 bases matching TRBD2. The CDR3 length is 16 residues. Germline V gene sequence: CDR1 MDHEN, CDR2 SYDVKM. The ends lost 7 bases at V and 1 base at J; junction bases unmatched: 7. The CDR3 region is CASKDGGLSGANVLTF. The CDR3 coding sequence is TGTGCCAGCAAGGACGGGGGACTATCTGGGGCCAACGTCCTGACTTTC.

This chain uses TRBV6-5 with TRBJ1-5, with a tentative D call TRBD1 (5 bases). The CDR3 is made up of 13 amino acids. Trimming cost V 7 bases and J 4 bases, with 11 bases left between them. CDR1 is MNHEY, CDR2 SVGAGI, per germline. The CDR3 protein is CASKAGLNQPQHF. The CDR3 DNA reads TGTGCCAGCAAAGCAGGGTTGAATCAGCCCCAGCATTTT.

The chain recombines TRBV9 with TRBJ1-2; the D gene is possibly TRBD1 (5 bases). Between the trimmed V and J ends, which lost 4 bases and 4 bases, there was a span of 20 bases. This CDR3 spans 16 amino acids. Germline V gene data show CDR1 as SGDLS and CDR2 as YYNGEE. Here the CDR3 DNA reads TGTGCCAGCAGCCCCAACCCCGGGACTGACGGCTATGGCTACACCTTC. It specifies CASSPNPGTDGYGYTF. Full variable domain (rest looked up from reference TRBV9 and TRBJ1-2): DSGVTQTPKHLITATGQRVTLRCSPRSGDLSVYWYQQSLDQGLQFLIQYYNGEERAKGNILERFSAQQFPDLHSELNLSSLELGDSALYFCASSPNPGTDGYGYTFGSGTRLTVV.

This chain joins TRBV6-6 and TRBJ1-5, with TRBD1 matching 12 bases. This CDR3 is 14 amino acids long. The V gene end was trimmed by 5 bases and the J gene end by 6 bases; junction bases not matched to a gene: 2. Germline lookup yields CDR1 MNHNY and CDR2 SVGAGI (reference sequence). The CDR3: CASSGTGGGQPQHF. CDR3 nucleotide sequence: TGTGCCAGCAGTGGGACAGGGGGCGGTCAGCCCCAGCATTTT.